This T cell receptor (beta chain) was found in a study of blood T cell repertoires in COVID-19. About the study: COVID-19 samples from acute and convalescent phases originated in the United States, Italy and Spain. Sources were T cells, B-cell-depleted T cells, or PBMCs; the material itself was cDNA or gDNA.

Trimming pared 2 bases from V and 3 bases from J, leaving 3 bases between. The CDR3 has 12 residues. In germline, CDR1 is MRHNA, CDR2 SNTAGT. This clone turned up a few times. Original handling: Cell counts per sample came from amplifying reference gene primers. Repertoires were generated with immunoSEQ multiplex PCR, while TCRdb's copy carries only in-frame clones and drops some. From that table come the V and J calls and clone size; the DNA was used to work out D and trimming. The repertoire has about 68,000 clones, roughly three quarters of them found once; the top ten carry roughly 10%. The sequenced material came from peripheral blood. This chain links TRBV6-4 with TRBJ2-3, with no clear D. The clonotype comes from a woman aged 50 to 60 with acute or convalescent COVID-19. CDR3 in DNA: TGTGCCAGCAGTGACCTTACAGATACGCAGTATTTT. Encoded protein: CASSDLTDTQYF.